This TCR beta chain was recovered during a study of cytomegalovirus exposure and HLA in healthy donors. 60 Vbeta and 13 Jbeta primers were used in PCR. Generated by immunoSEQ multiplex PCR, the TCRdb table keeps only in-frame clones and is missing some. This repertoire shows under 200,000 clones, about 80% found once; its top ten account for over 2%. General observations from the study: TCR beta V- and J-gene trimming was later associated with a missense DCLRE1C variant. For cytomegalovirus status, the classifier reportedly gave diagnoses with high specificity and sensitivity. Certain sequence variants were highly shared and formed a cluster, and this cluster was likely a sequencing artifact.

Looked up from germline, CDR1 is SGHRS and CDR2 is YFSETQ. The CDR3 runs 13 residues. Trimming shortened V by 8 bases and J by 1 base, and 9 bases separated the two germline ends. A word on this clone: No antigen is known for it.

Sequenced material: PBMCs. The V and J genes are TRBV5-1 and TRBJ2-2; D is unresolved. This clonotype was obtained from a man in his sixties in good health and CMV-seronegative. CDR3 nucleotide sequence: TGCGCCAGTAACTCCGGGAACACCGGGGAGCTGTTTTTT. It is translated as CASNSGNTGELFF.